One and the same sample provided the 30 T cell receptor beta chains below, sequenced in a study of cytomegalovirus exposure and HLA in healthy donors. This PCR relied on a set of 60 Vbeta primers and 13 Jbeta primers. The repertoire was sequenced with immunoSEQ multiplex PCR; TCRdb's copy has only in-frame clones and lacks some. This sample has tens of thousands of clones; around 78% occur once, and the top ten carry 4.5% to 7%. The sequencing sample was made of PBMCs. The receptors derive from a male donor in good health and CMV-seropositive.

The chain links TRBV28 to TRBJ2-3; possibly TRBD1 for D (6 bases). Germline CDR1 reads MDHEN; CDR2 reads SYDVKM. This CDR3 has 16 amino acids. V lost 6 bases, J lost 5 bases, and 21 bases lay in between. Written as DNA, the CDR3 is TGTGCCAGCAGCTCCGGGACATCCAACAACCTAGATACGCAGTATTTT. Translation: CASSSGTSNNLDTQYF.

J is TRBJ2-1 and V is TRBV4-3; D may be TRBD2 (5 bases). V was clipped by 0 bases and J by 0 bases, with 15 bases between them. This CDR3 has 18 amino acids. Germline V CDR1 and CDR2: LGHNA, YSLEER. The CDR3 is CASSQDLQRRNSYNEQFF. DNA for the CDR3: TGCGCCAGCAGCCAAGATCTCCAGCGGAGAAACTCCTACAATGAGCAGTTCTTC.

The genes are TRBV5-4 and TRBJ2-5; D might be TRBD1 (6 bases). V dropped 2 bases and J dropped 1 base, with 12 bases sitting between them. The germline V gene has CDR1 SGHNT and CDR2 YYREEE (reference sequence). The CDR3 spans 15 residues. CDR3 nucleotides: TGTGCCAGCAGCTTACTACAGGGTATCCAAGAGACCCAGTACTTC. Translation gives CASSLLQGIQETQYF.

The genes are TRBV19 and TRBJ1-2; TRBD1 matches at 7 bases. The junction had 2 bases not matched to a gene; V was cut back by 5 bases and J by 5 bases. The CDR3 contains 12 residues. CDR1 is LNHDA and CDR2 is SQIVND in the germline V gene (reference sequence). The CDR3 DNA reads TGTGCCAGTAGTGACAGGGAGTATGGCTACACCTTC. It codes for CASSDREYGYTF. Together with reference TRBV19 and TRBJ1-2, the CDR3 gives the full variable domain: DGGITQSPKYLFRKEGQNVTLSCEQNLNHDAMYWYRQDPGQGLRLIYYSQIVNDFQKGDIAEGYSVSREKKESFPLTVTSAQKNPTAFYLCASSDREYGYTFGSGTRLTVV.

This clone has just a few counts. This sequence joins TRBV6-1 and TRBJ1-2; D is perhaps TRBD1 (6 bases). In germline, CDR1 is MNHNS, CDR2 SASEGT. The CDR3 consists of 13 residues. V shed 5 bases and J shed 6 bases, with 13 bases lying between them. The DNA for the CDR3 is TGTGCCAGCAGTCCGATCACAGGGAATGGCTACACCTTC. It codes for CASSPITGNGYTF.

V usage is TRBV6-5 and J usage is TRBJ2-7; D is possibly TRBD1 (6 bases). This CDR3 has 13 amino acids. The germline V gene has CDR1 MNHEY and CDR2 SVGAGI. Trimming cost V 6 bases and J 2 bases, with 11 bases left between them. CDR3 in DNA: TGTGCCAGCAGATATACAGGGACCTACGAGCAGTACTTC. This encodes CASRYTGTYEQYF.

J is TRBJ2-3 and V is TRBV7-9; 10 bases match TRBD1. V dropped 3 bases and J dropped 3; count of bases not matched to a gene: 6. The V gene's germline CDR1 is SEHNR and CDR2 FQNEAQ (reference sequence). The CDR3 is 16 amino acids. As DNA, the CDR3 is TGTGCCAGCAGCTTCTTGACAGGGGGCGCGACAGATACGCAGTATTTT. Residues: CASSFLTGGATDTQYF.

V and J are TRBV7-8 and TRBJ2-3, with D possibly TRBD1 on 5 matching bases. The germline V gene encodes CDR1 SGHVS and CDR2 FQNEAQ. With 5 bases removed from V and 2 bases from J, the gap between germline ends came to 11 bases. The CDR3 sequence is 14 residues long. The CDR3 region is CASSRQTYTDTQYF. The CDR3 DNA reads TGTGCCAGCAGCAGACAGACCTACACAGATACGCAGTATTTT.

The rearrangement links TRBV2 to TRBJ1-6; 9 bases align to TRBD1. This CDR3 is built from 14 residues. CDR1 is SNHLY, CDR2 FYNNEI, per germline. Unmatched junction bases numbered 5, after V lost 7 bases and J lost 7 bases. CDR3 DNA: TGTGCCAGCACCCGGGACAGGGCGAATTCACCCCTCCACTTT. Its protein is CASTRDRANSPLHF.

V and J are TRBV27 and TRBJ1-2, with a possible D match to TRBD1 (6 bases). The CDR3 spans 14 residues. From germline, CDR1 is MNHEY and CDR2 SMNVEV (reference sequence). V was clipped by 8 bases and J by 4 bases, with 17 bases between them. Written as DNA, the CDR3 is TGTGCCAGCGGAACCGGGACACTCGTCTATGGCTACACCTTC. It specifies CASGTGTLVYGYTF.

Note on this clone: The sample carries other DNA sequences with the same CDR3. The CDR3 DNA is TGTGCCAGCAGATTACCACAGCTTAACTATGGCTACACCTTC. Its translation is CASRLPQLNYGYTF. The chain combines TRBV28 with TRBJ1-2, with D unclear. This CDR3 has 14 residues. Germline V gives CDR1 MDHEN, CDR2 SYDVKM. Trimming pared 6 bases from V and 1 base from J, leaving 12 bases between.

V is TRBV15 and J is TRBJ2-7, with TRBD1 as a possible D gene (6 bases). The germline V and J ends were trimmed by 3 bases and 5 bases, with 11 bases remaining between them. CDR1 and CDR2 from the germline V gene are LNHNV and YYDKDF (reference sequence). The CDR3 runs 13 residues. The CDR3 spells CATSRGHQDEQYF. The CDR3 DNA reads TGTGCCACCAGCAGGGGACACCAAGACGAGCAGTACTTC.

This clone was detected once. V gene TRBV30 combines with J gene TRBJ2-2, with D tentatively TRBD2 (5 bases). V lost 0 bases, J lost 6 bases, and 14 bases lay in between. Germline loops: CDR1 GTSNPN, CDR2 SVGIG (reference sequence). The CDR3 consists of 15 residues. The DNA of the CDR3 is TGTGCCTGGAGTGTCTTGGACTCTCTCGCCGGGGAGCTGTTTTTT. Translated: CAWSVLDSLAGELFF.

The chain is built from TRBV7-2 and TRBJ2-1; D not certain. Trimming removed 2 bases from V and 9 bases from J, with 8 bases in between. The CDR3 is 12 residues long. Germline V gene sequence: CDR1 SGHTA, CDR2 FQGNSA. The CDR3 is CASSLTTREQFF. The CDR3 nucleotides are TGTGCCAGCAGCTTAACGACTCGTGAGCAGTTCTTC. Filled out from reference TRBV7-2 and TRBJ2-1, the complete variable domain reads GAGVSQSPSNKVTEKGKDVELRCDPISGHTALYWYRQSLGQGLEFLIYFQGNSAPDKSGLPSDRFSAERTGGSVSTLTIQRTQQEDSAVYLCASSLTTREQFFGPGTRLTVL.

V and J are TRBV5-4 and TRBJ2-5, with 9 bases fitting TRBD1. The DNA end is a closer match to TRBJ2-7, so the J assignment may be wrong. This CDR3 has 14 amino acids. Germline CDR1 reads SGHNT; CDR2 reads YYREEE (reference sequence). CDR3 sequence reads: CASSFDRGRYEQYF. CDR3 sequence (DNA): TGTGCCAGCAGCTTTGACAGGGGGAGGTACGAGCAGTACTTC.

The CDR3 sequence: CSVAPTGEYQPQHF. The CDR3 region has the DNA TGCAGCGTAGCACCGACAGGGGAATATCAGCCCCAGCATTTT. This chain connects TRBV29-1 to TRBJ1-5, with TRBD1 identical over 8 bases. Germline values: CDR1 SQVTM, CDR2 ANQGSEA. The V and J ends lost 6 bases and 5 bases, in that order; junction bases with no gene match: 9. The CDR3 covers 14 residues.

This clone was recorded a few times. The CDR3 DNA reads as TGTGCCAGTAGTAAGGGGAGACAGGCGCCCTACAATGAGCAGTTCTTC. Its protein product is CASSKGRQAPYNEQFF. The V call is TRBV19, the J call TRBJ2-1; D possibly corresponds to TRBD1 (6 bases). Germline V CDR1 and CDR2: LNHDA, SQIVND (reference sequence). CDR3 length: 16 residues. Trimming stripped 4 bases from V and 2 bases from J, with 15 bases between.

This clone occurred a few times. The gene calls are TRBV5-1 and TRBJ2-7, with D possibly TRBD2 on 6 matching bases. V dropped 4 bases and J dropped 2 bases, with 13 bases sitting between them. Germline CDR1 is SGHRS and CDR2 is YFSETQ. The CDR3 sequence is 14 residues long. The CDR3 nucleotides are TGCGCCAGCAGCACAGGCGGGACTCCCTACGAGCAGTACTTC. Its translation: CASSTGGTPYEQYF.

This rearrangement joins TRBV6-5 to TRBJ2-7; 9 bases agree with TRBD1. The junction had 3 bases not matched to a gene; V was cut back by 5 bases and J by 1 base. Germline lookup yields CDR1 MNHEY and CDR2 SVGAGI. CDR3 size: 14 residues. For the CDR3, the DNA is TGTGCCAGCAGTGGGACAGGGAAGTCCTACGAGCAGTACTTC. Its translation: CASSGTGKSYEQYF.

CDR3 sequence (DNA): TGTGCCAGCAGTTACTCGGCAGGACTGGACTACGAGCAGTACTTC. Protein product: CASSYSAGLDYEQYF. The rearrangement links TRBV6-5 to TRBJ2-7; a possible D gene is TRBD2 (5 bases). The length of the CDR3 is 15 residues. Per germline, CDR1 MNHEY and CDR2 SVGAGI. V gave up 0 bases and J gave up 3 bases, with 12 bases separating them.

V is TRBV7-6 and J is TRBJ2-3; 10 bases line up with TRBD2. This CDR3 comprises 18 residues. V was pared by 1 base and J by 1 base, with 8 bases of the junction left unmatched. Germline V gene lookup returns CDR1 SGHVS and CDR2 FNYEAQ. The CDR3 spells CASSLEASGGPGTDTQYF. For the CDR3, the DNA is TGTGCCAGCAGCTTAGAGGCTAGCGGGGGCCCGGGCACAGATACGCAGTATTTT.

V is TRBV4-1 and J is TRBJ2-7; a possible D gene is TRBD2 (5 bases). Germline V gene lookup returns CDR1 MGHRA and CDR2 YSYEKL. V lost 2 bases and J 1 base, leaving 15 bases between the germline ends. This CDR3 is 16 amino acids long. The CDR3: CASSQTPLVISYEQYF. The CDR3 region has the DNA TGCGCCAGCAGCCAAACCCCACTAGTAATTTCCTACGAGCAGTACTTC.

J is TRBJ2-7 and V is TRBV27; TRBD2 aligns across 8 bases. The CDR3 sequence is 14 residues long. The germline CDR1 and CDR2 sequences are MNHEY and SMNVEV (reference sequence). V dropped 5 bases and J dropped 1; count of bases not matched to a gene: 4. DNA of the CDR3: TGTGCCAGCAGTCCCCGGGGGGGTTCCTACGAGCAGTACTTC. This translates into CASSPRGGSYEQYF.

The chain joins TRBV7-9 to TRBJ1-2; tentative D call: TRBD1 (6 bases). This CDR3 spans 14 amino acids. In germline, CDR1 is SEHNR, CDR2 FQNEAQ (reference sequence). V shed 4 bases and J shed 5 bases, with 14 bases lying between them. CDR3 nucleotides: TGTGCCAGCAGCTCGCAGGGGAATTATTATGGCTACACCTTC. Amino acids: CASSSQGNYYGYTF. The whole variable domain, remainder taken from reference TRBV7-9 and TRBJ1-2, is DTGVSQNPRHKITKRGQNVTFRCDPISEHNRLYWYRQTLGQGPEFLTYFQNEAQLEKSRLLSDRFSAERPKGSFSTLEIQRTEQGDSAMYLCASSSQGNYYGYTFGSGTRLTVV.

The CDR3 coding sequence is TGCGCCAGCAGCTTGGAGCTAGCGGGAGATTATTACAATGAGCAGTTCTTC. It codes for CASSLELAGDYYNEQFF. The chain recombines TRBV5-1 with TRBJ2-1; 10 nucleotides match TRBD2. Germline-derived CDR1 and CDR2 are SGHRS and YFSETQ. With V trimmed by 0 bases and J by 4 bases, 7 bases remained unmatched. The CDR3 spans 17 residues.

This clone has a handful of counts. V and J are TRBV15 and TRBJ1-1; D ambiguous. CDR1 and CDR2 (germline): LNHNV, YYDKDF (reference sequence). The CDR3 length is 16 residues. V lost 0 bases, J lost 2 bases, and 13 bases lay in between. The CDR3 reads CATSRDDLQTNTEAFF. The CDR3 DNA reads TGTGCCACCAGCAGAGATGATTTACAGACCAACACTGAAGCTTTCTTT.

The V gene is TRBV11-3, the J gene TRBJ2-3, with a weak D call TRBD2 (6 bases). The CDR3 has 13 amino acids. CDR1 SGHNT and CDR2 YENEEA come from the germline V gene. V lost 5 bases, J lost 5 bases, and 11 bases lay in between. The CDR3 region is CASSLMRGDTQYF. The CDR3 DNA reads as TGTGCCAGCAGCCTTATGCGGGGAGATACGCAGTATTTT.

The chain uses TRBV10-3 and TRBJ1-5, with TRBD1 identical over 7 bases. The V segment lost 6 bases and the J segment 5 bases; nucleotides outside the gene matches: 4. The CDR3 has 13 residues. In germline, CDR1 is ENHRY, CDR2 SYGVKD. The CDR3 reads CAIRIGQDQPQHF. The CDR3 DNA reads as TGTGCCATCAGGATTGGACAGGATCAGCCCCAGCATTTT.

This rearrangement joins TRBV7-9 to TRBJ1-4, with 8 bases lining up with TRBD1. Germline values: CDR1 SEHNR, CDR2 FQNEAQ (reference sequence). CDR3 length: 15 residues. V shed 6 bases and J 6 bases; nucleotides not matched to a gene: 9. The CDR3 DNA reads as TGTGCCAGCAGTTTCCGACAGGGGAGTGATGAAAAACTGTTTTTT. Translated: CASSFRQGSDEKLFF.

The rearrangement uses TRBV6-4 and TRBJ1-1, with D tentatively TRBD1 (5 bases). CDR1 and CDR2 from the germline V gene are MRHNA and SNTAGT. The CDR3 sequence is 15 residues long. V was pared by 5 bases and J by 3 bases, with 16 bases between. The CDR3 coding sequence is TGTGCCAGCAGTTTGGGTCAGGGAGGGTACACTGAAGCTTTCTTT. It specifies CASSLGQGGYTEAFF.